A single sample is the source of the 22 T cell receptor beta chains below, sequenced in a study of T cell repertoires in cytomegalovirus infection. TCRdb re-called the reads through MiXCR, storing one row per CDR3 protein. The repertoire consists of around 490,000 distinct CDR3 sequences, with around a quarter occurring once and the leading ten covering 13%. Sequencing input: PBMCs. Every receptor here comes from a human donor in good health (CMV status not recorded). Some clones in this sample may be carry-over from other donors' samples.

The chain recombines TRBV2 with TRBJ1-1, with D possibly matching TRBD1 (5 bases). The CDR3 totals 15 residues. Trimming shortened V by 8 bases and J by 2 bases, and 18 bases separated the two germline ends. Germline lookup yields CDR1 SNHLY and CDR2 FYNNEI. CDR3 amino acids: CASAPLGTANTEAFF. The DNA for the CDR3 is TGTGCCAGCGCCCCTCTCGGGACGGCTAACACTGAAGCTTTCTTT.

The CDR3 here is CASSWIRQGQGPGNEQFF. The CDR3 DNA follows: TGTGCCAGCAGCTGGATCCGACAAGGACAGGGGCCTGGGAATGAGCAGTTCTTC. The chain links TRBV5-6 to TRBJ2-1; the match to TRBD1 covers 9 bases. J gave up 7 bases and V 3 bases, and 17 bases lay outside the gene matches. The CDR3 covers 18 residues. The germline gives CDR1 SGHDT, CDR2 YYEEEE.

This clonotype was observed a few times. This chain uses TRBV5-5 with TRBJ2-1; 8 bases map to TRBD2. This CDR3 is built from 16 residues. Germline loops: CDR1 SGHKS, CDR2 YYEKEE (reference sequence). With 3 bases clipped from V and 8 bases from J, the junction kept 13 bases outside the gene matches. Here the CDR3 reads CASSSWAGGREDEQFF. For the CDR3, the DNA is TGTGCCAGCAGCTCCTGGGCGGGAGGAAGGGAGGATGAGCAGTTCTTC.

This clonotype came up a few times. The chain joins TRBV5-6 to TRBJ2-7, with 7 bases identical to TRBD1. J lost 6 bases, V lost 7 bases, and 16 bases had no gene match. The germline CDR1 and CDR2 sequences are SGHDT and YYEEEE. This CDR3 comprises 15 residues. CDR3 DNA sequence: TGTGCCAGCGGAAATCTTGACAGGGAATTTCGCGAGCAGTACGTC. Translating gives CASGNLDREFREQYV.

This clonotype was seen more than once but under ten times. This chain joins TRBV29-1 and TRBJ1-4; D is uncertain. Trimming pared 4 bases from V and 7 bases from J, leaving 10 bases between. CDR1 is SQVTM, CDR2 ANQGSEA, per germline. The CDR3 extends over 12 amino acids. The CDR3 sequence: CSVGMSAEKLFF. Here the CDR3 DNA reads TGCAGCGTTGGGATGTCGGCTGAAAAACTGTTTTTT. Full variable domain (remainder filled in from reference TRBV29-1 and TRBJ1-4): SAVISQKPSRDICQRGTSLTIQCQVDSQVTMMFWYRQQPGQSLTLIATANQGSEATYESGFVIDKFPISRPNLTFSTLTVSNMSPEDSSIYLCSVGMSAEKLFFGSGTQLSVL.

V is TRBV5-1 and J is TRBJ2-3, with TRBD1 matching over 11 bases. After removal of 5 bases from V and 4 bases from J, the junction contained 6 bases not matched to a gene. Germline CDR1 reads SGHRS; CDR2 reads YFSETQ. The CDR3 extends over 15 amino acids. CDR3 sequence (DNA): TGCGCCAGCAGACGGCTGGGACAGGGGGCAGATACGCAGTATTTT. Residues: CASRRLGQGADTQYF.

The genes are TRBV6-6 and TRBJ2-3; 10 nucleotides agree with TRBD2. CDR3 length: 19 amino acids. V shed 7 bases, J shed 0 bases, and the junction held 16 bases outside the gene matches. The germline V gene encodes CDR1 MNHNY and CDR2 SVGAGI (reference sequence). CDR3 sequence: CASTTNPAVAGGSTDTQYF. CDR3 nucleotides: TGTGCCAGCACGACAAACCCAGCTGTAGCGGGAGGTAGCACAGATACGCAGTATTTT.

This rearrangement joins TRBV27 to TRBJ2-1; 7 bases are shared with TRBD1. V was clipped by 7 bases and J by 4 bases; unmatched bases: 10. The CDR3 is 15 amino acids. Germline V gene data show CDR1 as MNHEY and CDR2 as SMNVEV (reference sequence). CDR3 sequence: CASIPRDSSYNEQFF. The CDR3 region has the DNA TGTGCCAGCATTCCTCGGGACAGCTCGTACAATGAGCAGTTCTTC.

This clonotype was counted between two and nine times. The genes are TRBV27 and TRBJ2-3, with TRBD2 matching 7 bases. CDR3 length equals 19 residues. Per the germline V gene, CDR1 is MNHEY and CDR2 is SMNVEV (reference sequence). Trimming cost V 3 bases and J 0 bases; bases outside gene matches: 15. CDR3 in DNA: TGTGCCAGCAGTTTTTTCGGGACTACGAATACCCCTAGCACAGATACGCAGTATTTT. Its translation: CASSFFGTTNTPSTDTQYF.

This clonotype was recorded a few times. The chain's CDR3 is CASSPLQGQPQHF. CDR3 coding DNA: TGTGCCAGCAGCCCTCTACAAGGTCAGCCCCAGCATTTT. The chain is built from TRBV3-1 and TRBJ1-5; D is unclear. Trimming shortened V by 4 bases and J by 6 bases, and 10 bases separated the two germline ends. Germline CDR1 and CDR2: LGHDT and YNNKEL (reference sequence). This CDR3 contains 13 residues.

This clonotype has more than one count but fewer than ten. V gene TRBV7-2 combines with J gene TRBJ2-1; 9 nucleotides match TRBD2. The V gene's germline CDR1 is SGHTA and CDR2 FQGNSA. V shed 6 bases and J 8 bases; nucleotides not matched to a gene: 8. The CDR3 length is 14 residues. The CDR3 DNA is TGTGCCAGCAGTTACGGACTAGCGTTCGATGAGCAGTTCTTC. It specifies CASSYGLAFDEQFF. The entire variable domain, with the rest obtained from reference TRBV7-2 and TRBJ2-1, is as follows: GAGVSQSPSNKVTEKGKDVELRCDPISGHTALYWYRQSLGQGLEFLIYFQGNSAPDKSGLPSDRFSAERTGGSVSTLTIQRTQQEDSAVYLCASSYGLAFDEQFFGPGTRLTVL.

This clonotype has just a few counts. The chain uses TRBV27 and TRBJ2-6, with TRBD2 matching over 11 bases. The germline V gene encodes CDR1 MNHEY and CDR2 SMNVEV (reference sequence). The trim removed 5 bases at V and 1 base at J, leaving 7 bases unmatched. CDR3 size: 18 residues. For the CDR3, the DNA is TGTGCCAGCAGTGTTGGGACTAGCGGCCTGTCTGGGGCCAACGTCCTGACTTTC. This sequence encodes CASSVGTSGLSGANVLTF. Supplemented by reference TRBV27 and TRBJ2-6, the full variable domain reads EAQVTQNPRYLITVTGKKLTVTCSQNMNHEYMSWYRQDPGLGLRQIYYSMNVEVTDKGDVPEGYKVSRKEKRNFPLILESPSPNQTSLYFCASSVGTSGLSGANVLTFGAGSRLTVL.

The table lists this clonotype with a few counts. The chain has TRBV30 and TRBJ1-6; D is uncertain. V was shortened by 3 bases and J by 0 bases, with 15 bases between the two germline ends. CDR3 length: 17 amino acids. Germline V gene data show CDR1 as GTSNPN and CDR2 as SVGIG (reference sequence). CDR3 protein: CAWSSTGLSSYNSPLHF. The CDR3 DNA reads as TGTGCCTGGAGCTCCACCGGACTGAGCTCCTATAATTCACCCCTCCACTTT.

The CDR3 DNA reads TGTGCCAGTAGTATAGAGCTACTAGCGGGCCACAATGAGCAGTTCTTC. The encoded protein is CASSIELLAGHNEQFF. V is TRBV19 and J is TRBJ2-1; 9 nucleotides line up with TRBD2. With 0 bases clipped from V and 5 bases from J, the junction kept 5 bases outside the gene matches. Germline loops: CDR1 LNHDA, CDR2 SQIVND (reference sequence). This CDR3 contains 16 residues.

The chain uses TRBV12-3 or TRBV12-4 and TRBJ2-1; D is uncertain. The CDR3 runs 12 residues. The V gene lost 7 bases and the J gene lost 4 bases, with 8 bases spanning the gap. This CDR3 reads CASTFQYNEQFF. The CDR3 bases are TGTGCCAGCACCTTTCAGTACAATGAGCAGTTCTTC.

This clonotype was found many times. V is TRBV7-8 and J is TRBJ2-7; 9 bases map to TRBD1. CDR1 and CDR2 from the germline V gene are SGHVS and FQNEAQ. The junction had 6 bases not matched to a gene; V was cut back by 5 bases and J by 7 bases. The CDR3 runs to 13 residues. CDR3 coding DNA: TGTGCCAGCAGCCCTGGACAGGGGCGAGAGCAGTACTTC. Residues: CASSPGQGREQYF.

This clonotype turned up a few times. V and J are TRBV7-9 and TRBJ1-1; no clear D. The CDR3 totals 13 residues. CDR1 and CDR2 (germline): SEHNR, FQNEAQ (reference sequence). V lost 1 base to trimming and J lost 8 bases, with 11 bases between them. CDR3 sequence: CASSLDALTEAFF. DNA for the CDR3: TGTGCCAGCAGCTTAGACGCTTTGACAGAAGCTTTCTTT.

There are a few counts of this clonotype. CDR3 DNA sequence: TGTGCCAGCAGCAGAGGGACAGTCTCTGGAAACACCATATATTTT. Translation gives CASSRGTVSGNTIYF. The rearrangement uses TRBV7-2 and TRBJ1-3; 7 bases are shared with TRBD1. Germline lookup yields CDR1 SGHTA and CDR2 FQGNSA. The J segment lost 0 bases and the V segment lost 5 bases, leaving 4 bases of the junction unmatched. CDR3 size: 15 residues. The full variable domain, in which reference TRBV7-2 and TRBJ1-3 provide the parts outside the CDR3, is GAGVSQSPSNKVTEKGKDVELRCDPISGHTALYWYRQSLGQGLEFLIYFQGNSAPDKSGLPSDRFSAERTGGSVSTLTIQRTQQEDSAVYLCASSRGTVSGNTIYFGEGSWLTVV.

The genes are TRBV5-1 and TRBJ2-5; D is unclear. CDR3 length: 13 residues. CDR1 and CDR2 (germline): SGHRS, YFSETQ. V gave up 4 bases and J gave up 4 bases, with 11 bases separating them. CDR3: CASSTDDSETQYF. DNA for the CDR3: TGCGCCAGCAGCACCGACGACTCAGAGACCCAGTACTTC.

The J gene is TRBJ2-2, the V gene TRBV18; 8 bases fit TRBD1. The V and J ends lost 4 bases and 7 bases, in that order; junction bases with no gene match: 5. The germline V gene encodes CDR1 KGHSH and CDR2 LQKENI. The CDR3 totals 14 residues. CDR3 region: CASSHGQGDGELFF. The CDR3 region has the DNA TGTGCCAGCTCACACGGACAGGGTGACGGGGAGCTGTTTTTT.

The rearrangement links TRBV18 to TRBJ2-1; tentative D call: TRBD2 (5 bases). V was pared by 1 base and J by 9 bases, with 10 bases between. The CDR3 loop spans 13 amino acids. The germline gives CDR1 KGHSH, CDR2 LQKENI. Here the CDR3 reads CASSPLSGGEQFF. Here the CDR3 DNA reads TGTGCCAGCTCACCACTTAGTGGAGGTGAGCAGTTCTTC.

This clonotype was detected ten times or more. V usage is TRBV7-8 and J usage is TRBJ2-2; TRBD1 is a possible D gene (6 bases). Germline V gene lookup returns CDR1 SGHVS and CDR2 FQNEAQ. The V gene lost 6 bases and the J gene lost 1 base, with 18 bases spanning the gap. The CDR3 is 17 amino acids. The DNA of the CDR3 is TGTGCCAGCAGTCCCAATTCCGGGACATTGAACACCGGGGAGCTGTTTTTT. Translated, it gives CASSPNSGTLNTGELFF.